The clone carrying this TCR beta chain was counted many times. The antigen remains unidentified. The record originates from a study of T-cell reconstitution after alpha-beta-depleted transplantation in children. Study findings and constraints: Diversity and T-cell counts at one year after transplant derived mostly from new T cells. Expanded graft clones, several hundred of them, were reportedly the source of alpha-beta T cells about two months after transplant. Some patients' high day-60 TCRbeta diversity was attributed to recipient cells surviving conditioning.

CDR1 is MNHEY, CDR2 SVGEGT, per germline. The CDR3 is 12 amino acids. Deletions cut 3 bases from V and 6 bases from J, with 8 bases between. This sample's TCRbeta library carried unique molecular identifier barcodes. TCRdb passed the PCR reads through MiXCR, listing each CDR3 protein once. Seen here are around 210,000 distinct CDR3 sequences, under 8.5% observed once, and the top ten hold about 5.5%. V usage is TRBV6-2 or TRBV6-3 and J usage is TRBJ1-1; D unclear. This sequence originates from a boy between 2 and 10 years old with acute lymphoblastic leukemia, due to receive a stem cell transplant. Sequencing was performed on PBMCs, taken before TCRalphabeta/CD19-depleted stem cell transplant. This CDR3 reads CASSYPGAEAFF. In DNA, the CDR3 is TGTGCCAGCAGTTATCCCGGGGCTGAAGCTTTCTTT.